This T cell receptor (beta chain) is drawn from a study of control samples from healthy donors and cancer patients. Repertoires were generated with immunoSEQ multiplex PCR, while TCRdb's copy carries only in-frame clones and drops some. The sample holds tens of thousands of clones, 93% seen once. Per the germline V gene, CDR1 is MRHNA and CDR2 is SNTAGT. The CDR3 spans 16 residues. With V trimmed by 4 bases and J by 5 bases, 10 bases remained unmatched. This sequence joins TRBV6-4 and TRBJ2-3; 9 nucleotides match TRBD1. The sample consisted of PBMCs. The sequence was obtained from a woman aged 35 to 49 with lung cancer. The CDR3 reads CASSGRGTGSVDTQYF. The CDR3 nucleotides are TGTGCCAGCAGTGGAAGAGGGACAGGGAGTGTAGATACGCAGTATTTT.